This TCR beta chain stems from a study of cytomegalovirus exposure and HLA in healthy donors. PCR employed 60 Vbeta and 13 Jbeta primers. Repertoires were generated with immunoSEQ multiplex PCR, while TCRdb's copy carries only in-frame clones and drops some. This sample has about 180,000 clones, with about 82% found just once. General study results and limits: In a later analysis, several top co-occurrence clusters appeared linked to parvovirus B19, influenza, CMV and Epstein-Barr virus.

On this clone: The antigen remains unidentified.

Germline V gene sequence: CDR1 SNHLY, CDR2 FYNNEI. The CDR3 has 16 amino acids. V gave up 0 bases and J gave up 4 bases, with 12 bases separating them. The chain links TRBV2 to TRBJ2-2, with unresolved D. The sequence was collected from a male donor in good health and CMV-seronegative. The sample consisted of PBMCs. The CDR3 here is CASSEAYVAVTGELFF. The CDR3, as DNA: TGTGCCAGCAGTGAAGCGTATGTAGCAGTCACCGGGGAGCTGTTTTTT.